This TCR beta chain derives from a study of vaccination effects on CD4 cells after COVID-19. Overall study context: Sample provision by two convalescent patients occurred 16 days and one week before vaccination.

The CDR3 is 16 amino acids. The germline CDR1 and CDR2 sequences are SGHDT and YYEEEE. The V end lost 1 base, the J end lost 2 bases, and 14 bases lay between the germline ends. Concerning this clone: The antigen is unknown.

Sequencing in the ViraFEST assay came after antigen-specific CD4+ T cells had been expanded with viral peptide pools, which were used to stimulate PBMC. When less than 12 days of culture had elapsed, CD4+ T cells were isolated. By PCR, the person was confirmed to have had SARS-CoV-2 infection between March and December 2020. Half of the medium was exchanged for IL-2 medium on both days 3 and 7. Assay: immunoSEQ multiplex PCR; the TCRdb copy retains only in-frame clones and omits some. The profile covers some 30,000 clones, with 70% to 85% appearing a single time and 25% to 30% taken by the ten largest. Broader study findings: Convalescent patients' post-vaccine spike repertoire was mostly distinct vaccine-induced clones.

The J gene is TRBJ2-3, the V gene TRBV5-6; D unresolved. The sample was CD4+ T cells from PBMCs cultured with a peptide pool, taken before COVID-19 vaccination. The receptor was isolated from a human donor who had a prior SARS-CoV-2 infection. The CDR3 protein is CASSLFTELATDTQYF. The CDR3 DNA reads as TGTGCCAGCAGCTTGTTTACGGAACTGGCCACAGATACGCAGTATTTT.